This passage covers 19 T cell receptor beta chains from one sample sequenced in a study of shared clonotypes between healthy human individuals. Only in-frame clones appear in the TCRdb table, and some are missing; sequencing was by immunoSEQ multiplex PCR. The table records around 750,000 clones, roughly 70% of them present only once. Specimen: memory CD4+ T cells sorted from blood. Specified subset: CD45RA-negative fraction. The origin of the receptors is a woman aged 30 to 39 in good health.

The chain joins TRBV14 to TRBJ2-5; no definite D call. With 0 bases removed from V and 3 bases from J, the gap between germline ends came to 5 bases. The CDR3 loop spans 13 amino acids. The germline V gene encodes CDR1 SGHDN and CDR2 FVKESK. The CDR3 bases are TGTGCCAGCAGCCAAGATCTAGAAGAGACCCAGTACTTC. Its protein product is CASSQDLEETQYF.

The chain employs TRBV27 and TRBJ1-3, with 8 bases identical to TRBD1. The V gene's germline CDR1 is MNHEY and CDR2 SMNVEV (reference sequence). Unmatched junction bases numbered 10, after V lost 6 bases and J lost 6 bases. The length of the CDR3 is 15 residues. CDR3 protein: CASSPTGDAANTIYF. The CDR3 DNA reads TGTGCCAGCAGCCCGACAGGGGATGCGGCAAACACCATATATTTT.

The rearrangement uses TRBV28 and TRBJ2-7; D ambiguous. The germline gives CDR1 MDHEN, CDR2 SYDVKM. The CDR3 is 14 amino acids. Trimming left V 3 bases short and J 2 bases short, with 11 bases between. The CDR3 sequence is CASSFNVPPYEQYF. Here the CDR3 DNA reads TGTGCCAGCAGTTTTAACGTACCCCCCTACGAGCAGTACTTC.

The J gene is TRBJ2-3, the V gene TRBV9; the match to TRBD2 covers 12 bases. V dropped 1 base and J dropped 6; count of bases not matched to a gene: 6. Germline values: CDR1 SGDLS, CDR2 YYNGEE. The CDR3 extends over 16 amino acids. The CDR3 sequence: CASSVKTSGSVDTQYF. The CDR3 bases are TGTGCCAGCAGCGTAAAGACTAGCGGGAGCGTCGATACGCAGTATTTT. Full variable domain (remainder filled in from reference TRBV9 and TRBJ2-3): DSGVTQTPKHLITATGQRVTLRCSPRSGDLSVYWYQQSLDQGLQFLIQYYNGEERAKGNILERFSAQQFPDLHSELNLSSLELGDSALYFCASSVKTSGSVDTQYFGPGTRLTVL.

The J gene is TRBJ2-6, the V gene TRBV11-2; D is unresolved. Trimming removed 6 bases from V and 1 base from J, with 4 bases in between. CDR3 size: 13 residues. In germline, CDR1 is SGHAT, CDR2 FQNNGV. CDR3 amino acids: CASRPSGANVLTF. CDR3 bases: TGTGCCAGCAGACCTTCTGGGGCCAACGTCCTGACTTTC.

The chain is built from TRBV7-2 and TRBJ2-4, with D possibly matching TRBD1 (6 bases). Germline assignment: CDR1 SGHTA and CDR2 FQGNSA. The length of the CDR3 is 17 residues. Trimming stripped 2 bases from V and 1 base from J, with 15 bases between. CDR3 in amino acids: CASSLILAGAAKNIQYF. As DNA, the CDR3 is TGTGCCAGCAGCTTAATACTGGCAGGGGCCGCCAAAAACATTCAGTACTTC.

The chain uses TRBV11-2 and TRBJ2-7; tentative D call: TRBD1 (7 bases). Trimming left V 1 base short and J 6 bases short, with 13 bases between. The CDR3 loop spans 14 amino acids. Germline V CDR1 and CDR2: SGHAT, FQNNGV. Here the CDR3 reads CASSLVFQGGEQYF. The CDR3 nucleotides are TGTGCCAGCAGCTTAGTTTTTCAGGGGGGCGAGCAGTACTTC.

The chain uses TRBV5-1 and TRBJ2-5, with 10 bases fitting TRBD2. V lost 0 bases and J lost 5; bases outside the gene matches: 10. This CDR3 is built from 17 residues. CDR1 is SGHRS and CDR2 is YFSETQ in the germline V gene. The CDR3 sequence: CASSLASGRRGEETQYF. The CDR3, as DNA: TGCGCCAGCAGCTTGGCTAGCGGGAGACGAGGGGAGGAGACCCAGTACTTC.

The rearrangement uses TRBV4-1 and TRBJ2-3; D is ambiguous. The CDR3 covers 13 residues. Germline assignment: CDR1 MGHRA and CDR2 YSYEKL. Between the trimmed V and J ends, which lost 1 base and 3 bases, there was a span of 5 bases. CDR3 region: CASSQVGTDTQYF. The CDR3 region has the DNA TGCGCCAGCAGCCAAGTGGGAACAGATACGCAGTATTTT.

A word on this clone: An end of the junction does not agree with germline; a read error may underlie this. This chain links TRBV28 with TRBJ2-7, with TRBD1 identical over 8 bases. Germline CDR1 MDHEN, CDR2 SYDVKM. The CDR3 extends over 15 amino acids. The chain's CDR3 is CASSLNAGTGGIGDF. The CDR3 DNA reads as TGTGCCAGCAGTTTAAACGCCGGGACAGGTGGGATAGGGGATTTC.

This chain links TRBV6-1 with TRBJ1-1; TRBD1 might be the D (6 bases). From germline, CDR1 is MNHNS and CDR2 SASEGT. This CDR3 contains 14 residues. Trimming removed 2 bases at V and 4 bases at J, with 11 bases between. CDR3 residues: CASSERGGGTEAFF. The CDR3 nucleotides are TGTGCCAGCAGTGAAAGGGGAGGGGGCACTGAAGCTTTCTTT.

The table lists this clone with a few counts. The same CDR3 arises from other DNA sequences in this sample as well. V gene TRBV18 combines with J gene TRBJ2-2, with no clear D. Germline V gene sequence: CDR1 KGHSH, CDR2 LQKENI. The CDR3 has 14 amino acids. Trimming cost V 2 bases and J 1 base, with 5 bases left between them. The CDR3 protein is CASSPTENTGELFF. The CDR3 bases are TGTGCCAGCTCACCAACCGAGAACACCGGGGAGCTGTTTTTT.

J is TRBJ2-3 and V is TRBV28; D remains unclear. CDR3 length: 16 residues. Trimming shortened V by 8 bases and J by 3 bases, and 21 bases separated the two germline ends. Germline assignment: CDR1 MDHEN and CDR2 SYDVKM. The CDR3 loop reads CASATQSARMTDTQYF. The CDR3 DNA follows: TGTGCCAGCGCTACCCAATCGGCTAGAATGACAGATACGCAGTATTTT.

The CDR3 coding sequence is TGTGCCAGCAGTCCTCATTTAGCGACTAGCACAGATACGCAGTATTTT. Translated: CASSPHLATSTDTQYF. The chain couples TRBV28 to TRBJ2-3; maybe TRBD2 (5 bases). V shed 5 bases and J shed 0 bases, with 15 bases lying between them. Germline V gene lookup returns CDR1 MDHEN and CDR2 SYDVKM. The CDR3 length is 16 residues. Together with reference TRBV28 and TRBJ2-3, the CDR3 gives the full variable domain: DVKVTQSSRYLVKRTGEKVFLECVQDMDHENMFWYRQDPGLGLRLIYFSYDVKMKEKGDIPEGYSVSREKKERFSLILESASTNQTSMYLCASSPHLATSTDTQYFGPGTRLTVL.

The chain has TRBV5-4 and TRBJ2-7; the match to TRBD2 covers 7 bases. Looked up from germline, CDR1 is SGHNT and CDR2 is YYREEE (reference sequence). This CDR3 is built from 15 residues. Trimming cost V 3 bases and J 1 base; bases outside gene matches: 7. The CDR3 nucleotides read TGTGCCAGCAGCTCGGGCCCTAGCGGATCCTACGAGCAGTACTTC. Its protein is CASSSGPSGSYEQYF.

The chain joins TRBV7-8 to TRBJ2-1, with no clear D. CDR1 and CDR2 from the germline V gene are SGHVS and FQNEAQ. V was cut by 1 base and J by 4 bases, with 5 bases left in between. The CDR3 is made up of 13 amino acids. CDR3 residues: CASSLGLYNEQFF. CDR3 DNA: TGTGCCAGCAGCTTAGGGCTTTACAATGAGCAGTTCTTC. The full variable domain, with the rest looked up from reference TRBV7-8 and TRBJ2-1, is GAGVSQSPRYKVAKRGQDVALRCDPISGHVSLFWYQQALGQGPEFLTYFQNEAQLDKSGLPSDRFFAERPEGSVSTLKIQRTQQEDSAVYLCASSLGLYNEQFFGPGTRLTVL.

This chain connects TRBV18 to TRBJ1-2; possible D gene TRBD1, 6 bases. Between the trimmed V and J ends, which lost 4 bases and 2 bases, there was a span of 11 bases. This CDR3 region has 14 residues. Germline V gene sequence: CDR1 KGHSH, CDR2 LQKENI. The CDR3 region is CASSLSTGNYGYTF. The CDR3 region has the DNA TGTGCCAGCTCACTTTCAACAGGGAACTATGGCTACACCTTC.

The CDR3 region is CASSLGLLGDTQYF. DNA for the CDR3: TGTGCCAGCAGCTTAGGACTCCTAGGGGATACGCAGTATTTT. V is TRBV7-2 and J is TRBJ2-3; D gene ambiguous. The length of the CDR3 is 14 residues. Germline CDR1 and CDR2: SGHTA and FQGNSA. V shed 1 base and J shed 6 bases, with 11 bases lying between them.

This clone was counted ten times or more. This CDR3 is CASRLTGTLLNEQFF. In DNA, the CDR3 is TGTGCCAGCAGACTGACAGGGACTCTACTAAATGAGCAGTTCTTC. The V and J genes are TRBV6-1 and TRBJ2-1; tentatively, D is TRBD1 (7 bases). The ends were cut back, 6 bases at V and 7 bases at J, with 19 bases in the middle. The CDR3 contains 15 residues. Germline V gene sequence: CDR1 MNHNS, CDR2 SASEGT.